This TCR beta chain was captured in a study of CD8+ T cells in alopecia areata. Whole-study results and caveats: Clarity of TCR sharing across patients fell short of that in mice, possibly HLA-related.

To note about this clone: Its cognate antigen is unknown.

Alopecia areata patients provided lesional scalp punch biopsies and peripheral blood, both collected for the study. The germline V and J ends were trimmed by 0 bases and 7 bases, with 12 bases remaining between them. Germline V gene data show CDR1 as LGHNA and CDR2 as YSLEER. The CDR3 runs 15 residues. RNA was extracted and reverse transcribed into cDNA as the sequencing template. The table came from immunoSEQ multiplex PCR; TCRdb's copy has only in-frame clones and leaves some out. The data contain roughly 140,000 clones, about 50% of them seen just once; the ten biggest clones take up roughly a fifth.

The J gene is TRBJ2-2, the V gene TRBV4-3; D might be TRBD1 or TRBD2, each matching 5 bases. This TCR came from a human donor with alopecia areata. Sequencing used CD8+ T cells sorted from blood, obtained at week 0. CDR3 sequence reads: CASSQEGPRGGELFF. In nucleotides, the CDR3 is TGCGCCAGCAGCCAAGAGGGACCAAGGGGCGGGGAGCTGTTTTTT.